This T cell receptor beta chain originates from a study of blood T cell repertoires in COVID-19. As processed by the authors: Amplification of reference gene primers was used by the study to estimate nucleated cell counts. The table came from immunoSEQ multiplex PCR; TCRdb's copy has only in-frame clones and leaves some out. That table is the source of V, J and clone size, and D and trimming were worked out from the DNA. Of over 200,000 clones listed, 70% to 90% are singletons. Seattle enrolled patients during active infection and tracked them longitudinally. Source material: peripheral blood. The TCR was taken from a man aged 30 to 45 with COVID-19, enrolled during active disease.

The CDR3 sequence: CASRPLRVFGYGYTF. The CDR3 DNA reads as TGTGCCAGTAGGCCGCTCAGGGTTTTCGGCTATGGCTACACCTTC. V and J are TRBV19 and TRBJ1-2; D is possibly TRBD1 (5 bases). V lost 6 bases and J lost 4, with 18 bases in between. The CDR3 totals 15 residues. Germline values: CDR1 LNHDA, CDR2 SQIVND (reference sequence). Based on the CDR3 plus reference TRBV19 and TRBJ1-2, the full variable domain is DGGITQSPKYLFRKEGQNVTLSCEQNLNHDAMYWYRQDPGQGLRLIYYSQIVNDFQKGDIAEGYSVSREKKESFPLTVTSAQKNPTAFYLCASRPLRVFGYGYTFGSGTRLTVV.